The clone carrying this TCR beta chain was seen a handful of times. Its target is not known. The data originate from a study of T cells after yellow fever vaccination. Study information: Any fraction with a low cell number was prepared using SMART-Seq v4 Ultra Low Input.

There are 14 residues in the CDR3. Germline lookup yields CDR1 MNHEY and CDR2 SMNVEV (reference sequence). Trimming removed 5 bases from V and 9 bases from J; junction bases left unmatched: 10. General study results and limits: Reappearance after the booster was seen for most primary-vaccination clones, at 95% to 97% CD4 and more than 80% CD8. FACS-sorted repertoires could harbor abundant contaminating bulk-population clonotypes.

Template switching by 5'RACE produced TCR cDNA, adding a universal primer site and UMIs. TCRdb re-derived calls from the 5' RACE reads in MiXCR, one entry per CDR3 protein. The sample shows 400,000 or so distinct CDR3 sequences, 11% of them seen only once. Here the sequenced sample was PBMCs, taken on the day of the first yellow fever vaccination. This chain joins TRBV27 and TRBJ2-1; TRBD1 matches at 7 bases. This receptor was obtained from a man aged 18 to 29 who received the YFV17D yellow fever vaccine. CDR3 nucleotide sequence: TGTGCCAGCAGTACAAGAACAGGGGCGGGTGAGCAGTTCTTC. Amino acids: CASSTRTGAGEQFF.